This record looks at one T cell receptor beta chain sequence and its context. What it binds is not known. The data were taken from a study of T cell responses to AZD1222 COVID-19 vaccine. Overall study context: Pooled samples include second doses given at about 4 or 12 weeks.

Profiling relied on immunoSEQ multiplex PCR, and the TCRdb table lists in-frame clones only, not all of them. The sample has about 130,000 clones; about 90% are singletons. This CDR3 spans 16 amino acids. Germline V CDR1 and CDR2: SGHAT, FQNNGV. With V trimmed by 4 bases and J by 4 bases, 7 bases remained unmatched. The study, taken as a whole, reports: Spike-specific TCR repertoires showed rising breadth and depth after two AZD1222 doses. Only a handful of AZD1222 recipients, several in all, had baseline seropositivity.

This specimen consisted of peripheral blood, obtained on day 0 of AZD1222 vaccination. The chain is built from TRBV11-2 and TRBJ2-3; 11 bases are a match to TRBD2. This receptor was identified in an adult in good health. The CDR3 loop reads CASSSVAGGPADTQYF. CDR3 sequence (DNA): TGTGCCAGCAGCTCGGTAGCGGGGGGGCCGGCAGATACGCAGTATTTT.